These T cell receptor beta chains were read from a single sample in a study of T cell changes during pregnancy in multiple sclerosis. Clones were sequenced by immunoSEQ multiplex PCR, and TCRdb holds only the in-frame ones, with some missing. Of tens of thousands of clones listed, 93% are singletons. This specimen consisted of peripheral blood, obtained in the second trimester of pregnancy. The source is a female donor with multiple sclerosis, enrolled in a pregnancy study. Both conserved end residues are part of each CDR3. The D gene is left open where the match is weak. Not all rows give a size; the values are once, few, many and, for expanded clones, a class.

CDR3: CSVEDALLGGGETQYF; DNA: TGCAGCGTTGAAGATGCCCTCTTGGGCGGAGGGGAGACCCAGTACTTC; size: -; D: -; J: TRBJ2-5; V: TRBV29-1
CDR3: CASTLGGYSYNEQFF; DNA: TGTGCCAGTACCCTTGGCGGATACTCCTACAATGAGCAGTTCTTC; size: -; D: -; J: TRBJ2-1; V: TRBV19
CDR3: CASSPGLAYEQFF; DNA: TGTGCCAGCAGCCCGGGACTAGCGTATGAGCAGTTCTTC; size: -; D: TRBD2; J: TRBJ2-1; V: TRBV6-5
CDR3: CASSYRADSTDIGAFF; DNA: TGTGCCAGCAGTTACCGGGCGGACAGCACAGACATAGGAGCTTTCTTT; size: once; D: -; J: TRBJ1-1; V: TRBV6-5
CDR3: CASSFDRDLTEAFF; DNA: TGTGCCAGCAGCTTTGACAGGGACCTCACTGAAGCTTTCTTT; size: -; D: TRBD1; J: TRBJ1-1; V: TRBV7-2
CDR3: CASSLELGDEQYF; DNA: TGCGCCAGCAGCTTGGAGCTAGGGGACGAGCAGTACTTC; size: -; D: -; J: TRBJ2-7; V: TRBV5-1
CDR3: CASSTDSDSYEQYF; DNA: TGTGCCAGCAGCACCGACAGCGACTCCTACGAGCAGTACTTC; size: -; D: -; J: TRBJ2-7; V: TRBV5-4
CDR3: CASSQGQNYEQYF; DNA: TGTGCCAGCAGCCAGGGACAGAACTACGAGCAGTACTTC; size: once; D: TRBD1; J: TRBJ2-7; V: TRBV7-2
CDR3: CASGARDSYEQYF; DNA: TGTGCCAGCGGGGCCCGCGACAGCTACGAGCAGTACTTC; size: -; D: -; J: TRBJ2-7; V: TRBV6-5
CDR3: CASSNDRVTEAFF; DNA: TGTGCCAGCAGCAACGACAGGGTAACCGAAGCTTTCTTT; size: -; D: TRBD1; J: TRBJ1-1; V: TRBV2
CDR3: CASSQDHRQGWTYEQYF; DNA: TGCGCCAGCAGCCAGGACCACAGACAGGGGTGGACCTACGAGCAGTACTTC; size: -; D: TRBD1; J: TRBJ2-7; V: TRBV4-1
CDR3: CASSLGGDTGELFF; DNA: TGCGCCAGCAGCTTGGGCGGCGACACCGGGGAGCTGTTTTTT; size: -; D: -; J: TRBJ2-2; V: TRBV5-1
CDR3: CASSGRGDSGNYGYTF; DNA: TGTGCCAGCAGTGGACGCGGGGACAGCGGAAACTATGGCTACACCTTC; size: once; D: TRBD1; J: TRBJ1-2; V: TRBV6-6
CDR3: CASSRQGATGTDTQYF; DNA: TGTGCCAGCAGTAGACAGGGGGCCACCGGAACAGATACGCAGTATTTT; size: -; D: TRBD1; J: TRBJ2-3; V: TRBV6-4
CDR3: CATSRAGNRGYGYTF; DNA: TGTGCCACCAGCAGAGCGGGGAACAGGGGGTACGGCTACACCTTC; size: few; D: TRBD1; J: TRBJ1-2; V: TRBV15
CDR3: CASSLAGVRSGNTIYF; DNA: TGTGCCAGTAGCCTGGCAGGGGTGCGCTCTGGAAACACCATATATTTT; size: once; D: -; J: TRBJ1-3; V: TRBV19
CDR3: CASSANGGYGYTF; DNA: TGCGCCAGCAGTGCCAACGGCGGCTATGGCTACACCTTC; size: -; D: -; J: TRBJ1-2; V: TRBV10-1
CDR3: CASRQSSAPFGDEQFF; DNA: TGTGCCAGCAGACAGTCTAGCGCCCCTTTTGGCGATGAGCAGTTCTTC; size: -; D: -; J: TRBJ2-1; V: TRBV5-5
CDR3: CASSKENLKGDTQYF; DNA: TGTGCCAGCAGCAAAGAAAACTTAAAGGGGGATACGCAGTATTTT; size: -; D: -; J: TRBJ2-3; V: TRBV21-1
CDR3: CASSISGGRGEQFF; DNA: TGTGCCAGCAGCATTAGCGGGGGGAGGGGTGAGCAGTTCTTC; size: -; D: TRBD2; J: TRBJ2-1; V: TRBV4-2
CDR3: CASSLSPQLRDREETQYF; DNA: TGCGCCAGCAGCCTCTCGCCTCAACTCCGGGACAGGGAGGAGACCCAGTACTTC; size: -; D: TRBD1; J: TRBJ2-5; V: TRBV5-1
CDR3: CASSPRPFNNYGYTF; DNA: TGTGCCAGCAGTCCTAGGCCTTTTAATAACTATGGCTACACCTTC; size: once; D: -; J: TRBJ1-2; V: TRBV7-8
CDR3: CASSPLGGSTEAFF; DNA: TGTGCCAGCAGCCCCTTAGGGGGCTCCACTGAAGCTTTCTTT; size: -; D: TRBD1; J: TRBJ1-1; V: TRBV13
CDR3: CSVQRDNSYEQYF; DNA: TGCAGCGTTCAACGGGACAACTCCTACGAGCAGTACTTC; size: -; D: -; J: TRBJ2-7; V: TRBV29-1
CDR3: CASKDIKVSPLHF; DNA: TGTGCCAGTAAGGACATTAAAGTTTCACCCCTCCACTTT; size: -; D: -; J: TRBJ1-6; V: TRBV19
CDR3: CASSLTGGDSPLHF; DNA: TGTGCCAGCAGCTTAACCGGGGGTGATTCACCCCTCCACTTT; size: once; D: -; J: TRBJ1-6; V: TRBV5-8
CDR3: CASSARQGGGSPLHF; DNA: TGTGCCAGCAGCGCGAGACAGGGCGGTGGTTCACCCCTCCACTTT; size: -; D: TRBD1; J: TRBJ1-6; V: TRBV7-2
CDR3: CASRIADRTDTQYF; DNA: TGTGCCAGCAGGATAGCGGACCGCACAGATACGCAGTATTTT; size: once; D: -; J: TRBJ2-3; V: TRBV5-6
CDR3: CASSVHNGQGATDTQYF; DNA: TGTGCCAGCAGTGTTCACAACGGGCAGGGGGCCACAGATACGCAGTATTTT; size: -; D: TRBD1; J: TRBJ2-3; V: TRBV25-1
CDR3: CASSRGRIYGYTF; DNA: TGTGCCAGCAGCCGAGGCCGGATCTATGGCTACACCTTC; size: -; D: -; J: TRBJ1-2; V: TRBV2
CDR3: CASRRTRDSNQPQHF; DNA: TGTGCCAGCCGGAGGACCAGAGATAGCAATCAGCCCCAGCATTTT; size: -; D: -; J: TRBJ1-5; V: TRBV6-5
CDR3: CASSVGQSVAGNTIYF; DNA: TGTGCCAGCAGTGTGGGACAGTCAGTAGCAGGAAACACCATATATTTT; size: -; D: TRBD1; J: TRBJ1-3; V: TRBV6-1
CDR3: CASRRGGMLYGYTF; DNA: TGTGCCAGTAGGCGGGGTGGCATGCTTTATGGCTACACCTTC; size: -; D: -; J: TRBJ1-2; V: TRBV19
CDR3: CASSEEHQTSSEQYF; DNA: TGTGCCAGCAGTGAAGAGCACCAAACTAGCTCCGAGCAGTACTTC; size: -; D: -; J: TRBJ2-7; V: TRBV2
CDR3: CASSLSPSGRSEQYF; DNA: TGTGCCAGCAGCTTGTCTCCTAGCGGCCGGTCGGAGCAGTACTTC; size: -; D: TRBD2; J: TRBJ2-7; V: TRBV5-5
CDR3: CASSDTGESSYNEQFF; DNA: TGTGCCAGCAGCGATACAGGGGAGAGCTCCTACAATGAGCAGTTCTTC; size: -; D: TRBD1; J: TRBJ2-1; V: TRBV7-6
CDR3: CASSPGAGLYNEQFF; DNA: TGTGCCAGCAGCCCCGGGGCGGGACTCTACAATGAGCAGTTCTTC; size: -; D: -; J: TRBJ2-1; V: TRBV7-8
CDR3: CAISDLIGAGELFF; DNA: TGTGCCATCAGTGATCTCATAGGGGCCGGGGAGCTGTTTTTT; size: -; D: -; J: TRBJ2-2; V: TRBV10-3
CDR3: CASSLTSGRAPDTQYF; DNA: TGTGCCAGCAGCTTAACTAGCGGGAGGGCCCCCGATACGCAGTATTTT; size: -; D: TRBD2; J: TRBJ2-3; V: TRBV7-3
CDR3: CATSRDEYGYTF; DNA: TGTGCCACCAGCAGAGATGAGTATGGCTACACCTTC; size: once; D: -; J: TRBJ1-2; V: TRBV15
CDR3: CASSSAGNTDTQYF; DNA: TGTGCCAGCAGCTCTGCGGGAAACACAGATACGCAGTATTTT; size: -; D: -; J: TRBJ2-3; V: TRBV7-3
CDR3: CASSGGGGHTEAFF; DNA: TGTGCCAGCAGCGGCGGGGGGGGTCACACTGAAGCTTTCTTT; size: -; D: -; J: TRBJ1-1; V: TRBV7-6
CDR3: CASSRTDASYEQYF; DNA: TGCGCCAGCAGCCGGACAGACGCCTCCTACGAGCAGTACTTC; size: -; D: -; J: TRBJ2-7; V: TRBV4-1
CDR3: CASSYSRLSNYGYTF; DNA: TGTGCCAGCAGTTACTCGAGACTGTCTAACTATGGCTACACCTTC; size: -; D: -; J: TRBJ1-2; V: TRBV6-5
CDR3: CASSFSGVMNTEAFF; DNA: TGTGCCAGCAGCTTCTCAGGGGTCATGAACACTGAAGCTTTCTTT; size: -; D: -; J: TRBJ1-1; V: TRBV5-4
CDR3: CASSGSEQETQYF; DNA: TGTGCCAGTAGCGGGTCGGAACAAGAGACCCAGTACTTC; size: -; D: -; J: TRBJ2-5; V: TRBV19